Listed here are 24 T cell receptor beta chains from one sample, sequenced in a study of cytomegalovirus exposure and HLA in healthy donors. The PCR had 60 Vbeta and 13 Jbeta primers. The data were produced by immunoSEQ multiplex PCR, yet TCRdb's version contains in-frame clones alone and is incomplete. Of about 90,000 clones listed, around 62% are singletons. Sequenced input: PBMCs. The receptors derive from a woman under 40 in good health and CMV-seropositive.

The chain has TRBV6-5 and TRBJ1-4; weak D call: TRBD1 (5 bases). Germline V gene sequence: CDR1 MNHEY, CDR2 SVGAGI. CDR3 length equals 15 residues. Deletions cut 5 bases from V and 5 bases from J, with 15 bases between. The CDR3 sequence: CASSPPPGRNEKLFF. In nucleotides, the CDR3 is TGTGCCAGCAGTCCCCCCCCAGGGCGGAATGAAAAACTGTTTTTT.

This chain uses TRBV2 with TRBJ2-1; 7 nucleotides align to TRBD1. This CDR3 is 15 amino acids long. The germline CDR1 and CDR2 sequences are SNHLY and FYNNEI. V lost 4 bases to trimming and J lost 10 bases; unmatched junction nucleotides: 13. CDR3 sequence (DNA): TGTGCCAGCAGTGCTCAAACAGGGGTACAGTACGAGCAGTTCTTC. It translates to CASSAQTGVQYEQFF.

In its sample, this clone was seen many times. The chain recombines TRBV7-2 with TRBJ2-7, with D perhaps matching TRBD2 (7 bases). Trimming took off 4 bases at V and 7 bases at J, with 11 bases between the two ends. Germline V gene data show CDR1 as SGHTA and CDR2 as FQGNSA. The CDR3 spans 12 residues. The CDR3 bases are TGTGCCAGCAGCTACAGGGAGGGAGAGCAGTACTTC. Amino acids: CASSYREGEQYF.

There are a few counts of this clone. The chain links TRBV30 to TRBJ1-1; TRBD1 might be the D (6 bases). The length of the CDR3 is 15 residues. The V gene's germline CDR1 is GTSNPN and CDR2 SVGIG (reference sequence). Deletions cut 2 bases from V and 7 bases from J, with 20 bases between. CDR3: CAWSSSRAGVVEAFF. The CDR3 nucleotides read TGTGCCTGGAGTTCTTCCCGGGCAGGGGTAGTTGAAGCTTTCTTT.

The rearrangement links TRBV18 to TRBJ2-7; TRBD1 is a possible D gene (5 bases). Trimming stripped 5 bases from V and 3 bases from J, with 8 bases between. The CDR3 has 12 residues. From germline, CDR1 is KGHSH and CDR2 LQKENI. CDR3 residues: CASSAGFYEQYF. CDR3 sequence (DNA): TGTGCCAGCTCAGCAGGGTTCTACGAGCAGTACTTC.

Here the CDR3 DNA reads TGTGCCACTCGGGAAAATTCACCCCTCCACTTT. This sequence encodes CATRENSPLHF. This rearrangement joins TRBV10-3 to TRBJ1-6, with D uncertain. Trimming shortened V by 10 bases and J by 7 bases, and 8 bases separated the two germline ends. The CDR3 consists of 11 residues. The V gene's germline CDR1 is ENHRY and CDR2 SYGVKD.

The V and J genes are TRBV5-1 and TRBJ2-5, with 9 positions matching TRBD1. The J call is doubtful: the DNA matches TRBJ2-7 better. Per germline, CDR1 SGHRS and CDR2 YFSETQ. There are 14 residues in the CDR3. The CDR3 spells CASSLTGGQYEQYF. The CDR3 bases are TGCGCCAGCAGCCTTACAGGGGGCCAGTACGAGCAGTACTTC.

CDR3 in DNA: TGTGCCAGCTTGTGGCAGGGGGCGTCCGGGGAGCTGTTTTTT. Its translation is CASLWQGASGELFF. The chain recombines TRBV2 with TRBJ2-2; 8 nucleotides line up with TRBD1. There are 14 residues in the CDR3. V lost 8 bases, J lost 6 bases, and 8 bases stayed unmatched. Germline V gene lookup returns CDR1 SNHLY and CDR2 FYNNEI.

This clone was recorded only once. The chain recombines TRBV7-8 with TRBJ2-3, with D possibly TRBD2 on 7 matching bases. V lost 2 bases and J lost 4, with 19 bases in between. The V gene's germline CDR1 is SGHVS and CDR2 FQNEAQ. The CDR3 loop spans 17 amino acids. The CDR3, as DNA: TGTGCCAGCAGCTTAAGGCTTGCGGGGGCCCCGGCAGATACGCAGTATTTT. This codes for CASSLRLAGAPADTQYF.

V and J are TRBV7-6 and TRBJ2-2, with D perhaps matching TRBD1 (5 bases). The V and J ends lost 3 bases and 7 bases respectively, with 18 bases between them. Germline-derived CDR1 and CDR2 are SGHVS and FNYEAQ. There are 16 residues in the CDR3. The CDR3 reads CASSFPYQGMSGELFF. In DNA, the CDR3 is TGTGCCAGCAGCTTCCCCTACCAGGGAATGAGCGGGGAGCTGTTTTTT.

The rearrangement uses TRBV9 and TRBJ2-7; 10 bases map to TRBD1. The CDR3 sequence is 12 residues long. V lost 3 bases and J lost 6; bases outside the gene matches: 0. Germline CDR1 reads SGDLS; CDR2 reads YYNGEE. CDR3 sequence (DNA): TGTGCCAGCAGCGGACAGGGGGCCGAGCAGTACTTC. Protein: CASSGQGAEQYF.

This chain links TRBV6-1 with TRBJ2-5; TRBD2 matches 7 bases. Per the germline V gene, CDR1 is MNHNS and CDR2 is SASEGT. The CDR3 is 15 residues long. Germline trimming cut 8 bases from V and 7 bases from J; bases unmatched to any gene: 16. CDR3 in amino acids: CASRHTPSGVWTQYF. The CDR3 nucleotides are TGTGCCAGCCGCCATACGCCTAGCGGCGTTTGGACCCAGTACTTC.

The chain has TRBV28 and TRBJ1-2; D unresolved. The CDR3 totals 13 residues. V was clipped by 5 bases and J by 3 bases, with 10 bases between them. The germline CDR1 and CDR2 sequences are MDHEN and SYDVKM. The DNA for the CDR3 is TGTGCCAGCAGTCAAACAAGTTACTATGGCTACACCTTC. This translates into CASSQTSYYGYTF.

In DNA form, the CDR3 reads TGTGCCAGCAGCTTAATAGGGGGGGCCGGGGAGCTGTTTTTT. Amino acids: CASSLIGGAGELFF. This chain uses TRBV7-2 with TRBJ2-2, with a possible D match to TRBD2 (7 bases). CDR1 SGHTA and CDR2 FQGNSA come from the germline V gene. This CDR3 region has 14 residues. With 2 bases removed from V and 6 bases from J, the gap between germline ends came to 10 bases.

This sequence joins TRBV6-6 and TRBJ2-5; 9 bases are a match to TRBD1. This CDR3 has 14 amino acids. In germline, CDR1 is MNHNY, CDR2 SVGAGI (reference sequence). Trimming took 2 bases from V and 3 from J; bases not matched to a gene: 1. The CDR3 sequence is CASSYRDREETQYF. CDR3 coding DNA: TGTGCCAGCAGTTACCGGGACAGGGAAGAGACCCAGTACTTC.

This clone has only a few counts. The CDR3: CASRGGDYEQYF. In DNA, the CDR3 is TGTGCCAGCAGGGGAGGGGACTACGAGCAGTACTTC. The V and J genes are TRBV2 and TRBJ2-7; 7 bases line up with TRBD2. The CDR3 totals 12 residues. Germline V CDR1 and CDR2: SNHLY, FYNNEI. V lost 6 bases, J lost 3 bases, and 2 bases stayed unmatched.

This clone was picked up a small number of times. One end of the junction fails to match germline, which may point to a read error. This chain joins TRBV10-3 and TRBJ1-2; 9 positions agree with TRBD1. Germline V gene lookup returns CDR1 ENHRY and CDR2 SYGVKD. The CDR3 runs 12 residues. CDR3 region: CATGTGIGGYPF. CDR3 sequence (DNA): TGTGCCACCGGGACAGGGATTGGAGGCTACCCCTTC.

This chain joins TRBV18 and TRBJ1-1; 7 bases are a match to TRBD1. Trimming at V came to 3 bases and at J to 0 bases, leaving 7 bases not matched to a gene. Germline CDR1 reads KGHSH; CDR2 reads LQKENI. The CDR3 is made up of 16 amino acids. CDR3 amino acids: CASSPNVGTVNTEAFF. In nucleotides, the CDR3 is TGTGCCAGCTCACCGAACGTTGGGACAGTGAACACTGAAGCTTTCTTT.

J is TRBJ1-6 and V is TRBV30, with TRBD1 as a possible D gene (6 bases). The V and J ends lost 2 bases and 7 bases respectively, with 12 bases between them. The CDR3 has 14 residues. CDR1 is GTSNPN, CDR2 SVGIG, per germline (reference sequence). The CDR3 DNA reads TGTGCCTGGAGTCAAACAGGACAGAATTCACCCCTCCACTTT. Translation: CAWSQTGQNSPLHF.

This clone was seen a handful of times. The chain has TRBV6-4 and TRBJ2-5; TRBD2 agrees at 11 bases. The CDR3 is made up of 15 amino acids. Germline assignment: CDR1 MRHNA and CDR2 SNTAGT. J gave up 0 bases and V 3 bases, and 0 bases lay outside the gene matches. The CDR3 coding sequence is TGTGCCAGCAGTGAGACTAGCGGGGACCAAGAGACCCAGTACTTC. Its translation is CASSETSGDQETQYF.

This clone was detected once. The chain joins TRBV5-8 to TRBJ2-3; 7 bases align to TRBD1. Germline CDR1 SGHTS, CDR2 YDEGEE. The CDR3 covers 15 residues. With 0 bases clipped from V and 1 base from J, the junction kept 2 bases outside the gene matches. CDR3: CASSLVGQGTDTQYF. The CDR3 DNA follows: TGTGCCAGCAGCTTGGTAGGACAGGGCACAGATACGCAGTATTTT.

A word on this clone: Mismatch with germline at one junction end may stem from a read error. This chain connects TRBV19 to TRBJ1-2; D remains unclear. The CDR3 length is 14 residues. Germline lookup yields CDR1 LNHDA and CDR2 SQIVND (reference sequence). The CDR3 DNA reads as TGTGCCAGTAGTATGACTCTAACGGACTATGGCTACCCCTTC. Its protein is CASSMTLTDYGYPF.

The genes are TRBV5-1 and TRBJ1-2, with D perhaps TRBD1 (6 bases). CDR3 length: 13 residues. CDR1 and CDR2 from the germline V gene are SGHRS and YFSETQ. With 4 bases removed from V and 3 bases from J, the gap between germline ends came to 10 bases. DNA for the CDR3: TGCGCCAGCAGCCCACAGGGCGACTATGGCTACACCTTC. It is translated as CASSPQGDYGYTF.

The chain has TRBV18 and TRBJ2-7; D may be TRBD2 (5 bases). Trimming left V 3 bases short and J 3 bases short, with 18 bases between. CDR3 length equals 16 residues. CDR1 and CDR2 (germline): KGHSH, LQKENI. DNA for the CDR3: TGTGCCAGCTCACCCTCCGGTCGGGGTTGGGTCTACGAGCAGTACTTC. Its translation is CASSPSGRGWVYEQYF.